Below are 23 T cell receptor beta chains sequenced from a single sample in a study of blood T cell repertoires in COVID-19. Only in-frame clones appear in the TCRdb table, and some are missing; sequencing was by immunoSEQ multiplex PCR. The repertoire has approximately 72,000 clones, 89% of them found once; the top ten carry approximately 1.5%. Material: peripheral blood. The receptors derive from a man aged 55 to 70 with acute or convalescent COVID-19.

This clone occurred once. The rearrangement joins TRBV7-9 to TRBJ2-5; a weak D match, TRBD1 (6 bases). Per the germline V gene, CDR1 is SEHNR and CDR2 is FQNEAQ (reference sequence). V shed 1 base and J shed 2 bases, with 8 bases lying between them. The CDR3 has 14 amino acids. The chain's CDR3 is CASSLVRGQETQYF. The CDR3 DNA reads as TGTGCCAGCAGCTTAGTAAGGGGGCAAGAGACCCAGTACTTC. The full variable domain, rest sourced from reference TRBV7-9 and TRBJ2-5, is DTGVSQNPRHKITKRGQNVTFRCDPISEHNRLYWYRQTLGQGPEFLTYFQNEAQLEKSRLLSDRFSAERPKGSFSTLEIQRTEQGDSAMYLCASSLVRGQETQYFGPGTRLLVL.

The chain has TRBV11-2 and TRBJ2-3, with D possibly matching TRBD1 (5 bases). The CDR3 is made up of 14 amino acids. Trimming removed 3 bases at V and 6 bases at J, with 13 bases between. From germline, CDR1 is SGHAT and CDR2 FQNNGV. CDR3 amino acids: CASSFLQDVDTQYF. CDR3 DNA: TGTGCCAGCAGCTTCTTACAGGACGTGGATACGCAGTATTTT.

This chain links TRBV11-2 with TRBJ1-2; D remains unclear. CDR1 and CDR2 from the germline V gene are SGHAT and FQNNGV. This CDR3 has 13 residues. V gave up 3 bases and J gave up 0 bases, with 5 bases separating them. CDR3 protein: CASSFRANYGYTF. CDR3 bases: TGTGCCAGCAGCTTCCGAGCTAACTATGGCTACACCTTC.

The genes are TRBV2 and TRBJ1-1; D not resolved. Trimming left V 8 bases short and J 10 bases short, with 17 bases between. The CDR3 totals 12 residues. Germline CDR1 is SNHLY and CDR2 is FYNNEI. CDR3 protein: CASEGRDVGAFF. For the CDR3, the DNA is TGTGCCAGCGAGGGCCGCGACGTGGGAGCTTTCTTT.

The CDR3 DNA follows: TGTGCTAGTGGTTTGTTTTCCGGGACAGGGGATTCACCCCTCCACTTT. As protein: CASGLFSGTGDSPLHF. V usage is TRBV12-5 and J usage is TRBJ1-6; TRBD1 agrees at 10 bases. The CDR3 loop spans 16 amino acids. CDR1 is LGHNT and CDR2 is FRNRAP in the germline V gene. J gave up 8 bases and V 2 bases, and 6 bases lay outside the gene matches.

The DNA for the CDR3 is TGTGCCAGCAGTCTACCACAGGGGGCTCCCACTGAAGCTTTCTTT. This translates into CASSLPQGAPTEAFF. The J gene is TRBJ1-1, the V gene TRBV6-6; 9 nucleotides agree with TRBD1. The ends lost 5 bases at V and 4 bases at J; junction bases unmatched: 8. CDR3 length: 15 amino acids. CDR1 is MNHNY and CDR2 is SVGAGI in the germline V gene (reference sequence).

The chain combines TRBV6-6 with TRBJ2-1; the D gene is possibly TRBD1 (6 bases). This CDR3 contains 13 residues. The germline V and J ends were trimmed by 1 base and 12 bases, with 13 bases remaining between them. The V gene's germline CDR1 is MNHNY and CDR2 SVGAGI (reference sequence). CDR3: CASSYFPDSWQFF. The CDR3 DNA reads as TGTGCCAGCAGTTACTTCCCGGACAGTTGGCAGTTCTTC.

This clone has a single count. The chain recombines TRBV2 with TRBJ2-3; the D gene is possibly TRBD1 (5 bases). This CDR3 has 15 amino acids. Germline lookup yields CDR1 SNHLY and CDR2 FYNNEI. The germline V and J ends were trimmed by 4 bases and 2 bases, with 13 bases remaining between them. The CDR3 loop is CASSVVSGATDTQYF. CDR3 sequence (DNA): TGTGCCAGCAGTGTAGTCAGTGGGGCCACAGATACGCAGTATTTT. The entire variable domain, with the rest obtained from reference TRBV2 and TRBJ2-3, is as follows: EPEVTQTPSHQVTQMGQEVILRCVPISNHLYFYWYRQILGQKVEFLVSFYNNEISEKSEIFDDQFSVERPDGSNFTLKIRSTKLEDSAMYFCASSVVSGATDTQYFGPGTRLTVL.

CDR3 sequence: CASSDLGTSRKLFF. In DNA form, the CDR3 reads TGTGCCAGCAGTGATCTCGGGACAAGTAGAAAACTGTTTTTT. J is TRBJ1-4 and V is TRBV6-1, with D possibly matching TRBD1 (6 bases). CDR3 length equals 14 residues. With 3 bases removed from V and 10 bases from J, the gap between germline ends came to 15 bases. Germline lookup yields CDR1 MNHNS and CDR2 SASEGT.

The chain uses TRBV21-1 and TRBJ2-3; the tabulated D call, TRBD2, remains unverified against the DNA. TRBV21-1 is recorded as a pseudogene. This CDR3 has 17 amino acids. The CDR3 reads CASPGTSGGHPTDTQYF. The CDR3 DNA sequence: TGTGCCAGCCCCGGGACTAGCGGGGGGCACCCCACAGATACGCAGTATTTT.

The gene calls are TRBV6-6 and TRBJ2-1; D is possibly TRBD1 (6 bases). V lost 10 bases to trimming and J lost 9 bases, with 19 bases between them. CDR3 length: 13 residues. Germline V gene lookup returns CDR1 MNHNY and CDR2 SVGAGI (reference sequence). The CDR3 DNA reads TGTGCCATAGCAGGGGTCTTCGGCGCTGAGCAGTTCTTC. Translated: CAIAGVFGAEQFF.

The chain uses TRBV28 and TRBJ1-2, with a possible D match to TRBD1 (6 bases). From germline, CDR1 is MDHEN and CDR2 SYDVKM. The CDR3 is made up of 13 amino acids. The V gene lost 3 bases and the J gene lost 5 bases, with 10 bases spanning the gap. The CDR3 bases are TGTGCCAGCAGTTTTATCGGGACATATGGCTACACCTTC. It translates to CASSFIGTYGYTF.

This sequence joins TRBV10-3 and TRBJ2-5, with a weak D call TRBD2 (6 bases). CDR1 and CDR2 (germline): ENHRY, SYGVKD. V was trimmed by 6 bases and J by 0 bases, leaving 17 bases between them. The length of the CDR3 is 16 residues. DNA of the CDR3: TGTGCCATCAGGCCTTCTTGGGGGGACCACCAAGAGACCCAGTACTTC. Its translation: CAIRPSWGDHQETQYF.

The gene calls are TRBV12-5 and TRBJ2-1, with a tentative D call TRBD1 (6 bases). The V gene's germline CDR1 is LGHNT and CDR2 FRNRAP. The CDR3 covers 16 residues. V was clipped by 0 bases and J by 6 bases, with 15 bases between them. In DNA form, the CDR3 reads TGTGCTAGTGGTTTGGTACTGGGGGCAAGACTCAATGAGCAGTTCTTC. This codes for CASGLVLGARLNEQFF. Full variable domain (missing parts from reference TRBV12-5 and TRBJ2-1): DARVTQTPRHKVTEMGQEVTMRCQPILGHNTVFWYRQTMMQGLELLAYFRNRAPLDDSGMPKDRFSAEMPDATLATLKIQPSEPRDSAVYFCASGLVLGARLNEQFFGPGTRLTVL.

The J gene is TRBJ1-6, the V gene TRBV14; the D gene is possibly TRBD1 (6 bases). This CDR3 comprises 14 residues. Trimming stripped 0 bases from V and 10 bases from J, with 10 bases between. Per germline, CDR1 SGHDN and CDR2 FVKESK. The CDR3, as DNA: TGTGCCAGCAGCCAAGACCGGACAGTATCACCCCTCCACTTT. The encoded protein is CASSQDRTVSPLHF.

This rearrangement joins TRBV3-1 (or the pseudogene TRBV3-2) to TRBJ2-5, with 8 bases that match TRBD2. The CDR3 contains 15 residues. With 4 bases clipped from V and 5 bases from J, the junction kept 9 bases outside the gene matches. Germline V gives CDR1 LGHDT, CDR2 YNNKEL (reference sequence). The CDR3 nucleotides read TGTGCCAGCAGCCGGGTGGGGCGGGGGGAGGAGACCCAGTACTTC. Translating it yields CASSRVGRGEETQYF.

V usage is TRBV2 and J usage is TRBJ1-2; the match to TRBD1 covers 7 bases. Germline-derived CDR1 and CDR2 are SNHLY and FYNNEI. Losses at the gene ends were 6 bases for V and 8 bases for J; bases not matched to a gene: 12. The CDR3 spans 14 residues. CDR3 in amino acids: CASRATGFKEGYTF. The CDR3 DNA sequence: TGTGCCAGCAGGGCGACAGGGTTTAAGGAGGGCTACACCTTC.

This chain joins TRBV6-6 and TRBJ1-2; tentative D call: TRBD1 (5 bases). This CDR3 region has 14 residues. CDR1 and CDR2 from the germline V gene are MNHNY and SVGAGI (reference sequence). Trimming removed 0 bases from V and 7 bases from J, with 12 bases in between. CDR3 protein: CASSYSTQGGGYTF. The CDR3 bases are TGTGCCAGCAGTTACTCGACCCAGGGTGGTGGCTACACCTTC.

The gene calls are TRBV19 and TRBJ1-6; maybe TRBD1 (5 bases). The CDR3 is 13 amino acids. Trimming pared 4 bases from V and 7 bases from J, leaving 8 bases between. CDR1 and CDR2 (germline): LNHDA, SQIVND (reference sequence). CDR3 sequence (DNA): TGTGCCAGTAGTAAGGGACTAAATTCACCCCTCCACTTT. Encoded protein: CASSKGLNSPLHF.

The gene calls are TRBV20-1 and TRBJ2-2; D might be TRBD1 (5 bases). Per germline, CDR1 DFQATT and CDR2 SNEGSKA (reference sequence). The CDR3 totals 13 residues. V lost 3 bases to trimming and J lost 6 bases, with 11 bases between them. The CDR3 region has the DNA TGCAGTGCTAGTATCAGGGATCCCGGGGAGCTGTTTTTT. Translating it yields CSASIRDPGELFF.

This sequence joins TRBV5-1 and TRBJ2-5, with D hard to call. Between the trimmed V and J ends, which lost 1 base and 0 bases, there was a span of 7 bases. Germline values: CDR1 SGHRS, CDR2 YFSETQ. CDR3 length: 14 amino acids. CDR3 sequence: CASSLSGNQETQYF. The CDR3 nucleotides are TGCGCCAGCAGCTTGTCTGGCAACCAAGAGACCCAGTACTTC.

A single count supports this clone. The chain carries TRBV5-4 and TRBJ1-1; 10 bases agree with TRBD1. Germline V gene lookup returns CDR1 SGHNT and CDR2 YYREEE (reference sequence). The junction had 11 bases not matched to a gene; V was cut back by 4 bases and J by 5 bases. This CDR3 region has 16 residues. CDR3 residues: CASSIRKPGQGTEAFF. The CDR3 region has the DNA TGTGCCAGCAGCATCAGAAAACCGGGACAGGGGACTGAAGCTTTCTTT.

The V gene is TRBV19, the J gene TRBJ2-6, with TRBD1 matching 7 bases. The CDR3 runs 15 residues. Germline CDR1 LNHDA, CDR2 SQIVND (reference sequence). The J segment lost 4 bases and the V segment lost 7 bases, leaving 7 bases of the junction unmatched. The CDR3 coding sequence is TGTGCCAGTACCGTGACAGGGAAGGGGGCCAACGTCCTGACTTTC. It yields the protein CASTVTGKGANVLTF. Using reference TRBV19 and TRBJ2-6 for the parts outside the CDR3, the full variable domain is DGGITQSPKYLFRKEGQNVTLSCEQNLNHDAMYWYRQDPGQGLRLIYYSQIVNDFQKGDIAEGYSVSREKKESFPLTVTSAQKNPTAFYLCASTVTGKGANVLTFGAGSRLTVL.